What follows are 32 T cell receptor beta chains derived from one specimen sequenced in a study of cytomegalovirus exposure and HLA in healthy donors. PCR involved 60 Vbeta and 13 Jbeta primers. Assay used: immunoSEQ multiplex PCR; TCRdb lists only in-frame clones, some missing. The sample contains 150,000 to 200,000 clones, around four fifths of which appear only once. What was sequenced was PBMCs. The receptors stem from a woman aged 45-60 years in good health and CMV-seropositive.

This clone was counted a few times. V gene TRBV7-8 combines with J gene TRBJ1-2; possibly TRBD1 for D (5 bases). There are 15 residues in the CDR3. V lost 5 bases and J 2 bases, leaving 15 bases between the germline ends. The germline V gene has CDR1 SGHVS and CDR2 FQNEAQ. The CDR3 DNA reads TGTGCCAGCAGCCCTCGGGGGGGAAGGAACTATGGCTACACCTTC. This encodes CASSPRGGRNYGYTF.

The chain links TRBV5-4 to TRBJ1-5; D uncertain. Germline assignment: CDR1 SGHNT and CDR2 YYREEE (reference sequence). CDR3 size: 15 residues. V dropped 4 bases and J dropped 6 bases, with 17 bases sitting between them. CDR3 loop: CASSPDPAVGQPQHF. The CDR3, as DNA: TGTGCCAGCAGCCCGGATCCGGCGGTTGGTCAGCCCCAGCATTTT.

This chain joins TRBV6-5 and TRBJ2-7; TRBD1 might be the D (5 bases). The V gene's germline CDR1 is MNHEY and CDR2 SVGAGI. This CDR3 has 14 amino acids. V lost 0 bases and J 4 bases, leaving 10 bases between the germline ends. The CDR3 here is CASSYSTGGYEQYF. The CDR3 DNA is TGTGCCAGCAGTTACTCCACAGGTGGTTACGAGCAGTACTTC.

A few counts support this clone. The CDR3 DNA follows: TGTGCCAGCAGTTACTCGGACAGCAACGAGCAGTACTTC. It is translated as CASSYSDSNEQYF. This chain uses TRBV6-5 with TRBJ2-7; D possibly corresponds to TRBD1 (6 bases). CDR1 is MNHEY, CDR2 SVGAGI, per germline. The CDR3 consists of 13 residues. With 0 bases removed from V and 5 bases from J, the gap between germline ends came to 8 bases.

The chain joins TRBV11-2 to TRBJ2-2, with 7 bases aligning to TRBD1. Losses at the gene ends were 1 base for V and 7 bases for J; bases not matched to a gene: 6. CDR1 SGHAT and CDR2 FQNNGV come from the germline V gene. The length of the CDR3 is 15 residues. CDR3 in amino acids: CASSLVQGNFGELFF. Written as DNA, the CDR3 is TGTGCCAGCAGCTTAGTACAGGGGAACTTCGGGGAGCTGTTTTTT.

This chain connects TRBV30 to TRBJ1-5; TRBD1 matches 11 bases. Looked up from germline, CDR1 is GTSNPN and CDR2 is SVGIG (reference sequence). V was clipped by 1 base and J by 8 bases; unmatched bases: 13. The length of the CDR3 is 17 residues. The CDR3 nucleotides read TGTGCCTGGAGTGGTTCTTTGTCCGGGACAGGGGGTGAGCCCCAGCATTTT. Residues: CAWSGSLSGTGGEPQHF.

The rearrangement links TRBV7-8 to TRBJ2-3; tentative D call: TRBD2 (7 bases). V lost 3 bases to trimming and J lost 3 bases, with 13 bases between them. Germline V gene lookup returns CDR1 SGHVS and CDR2 FQNEAQ. This CDR3 has 15 residues. Written as DNA, the CDR3 is TGTGCCAGCAGCTTTGGGAGGGGGGTTACAGATACGCAGTATTTT. Protein product: CASSFGRGVTDTQYF.

The V call is TRBV11-2, the J call TRBJ2-2; the D gene is possibly TRBD1 (5 bases). The V and J ends lost 1 base and 3 bases respectively, with 6 bases between them. The germline CDR1 and CDR2 sequences are SGHAT and FQNNGV. The CDR3 covers 14 residues. CDR3 sequence (DNA): TGTGCCAGCAGCTTAGTCAGGGACACCGGGGAGCTGTTTTTT. This translates into CASSLVRDTGELFF.

The V and J genes are TRBV9 and TRBJ2-3, with D perhaps matching TRBD1 (5 bases). The CDR3 sequence is 15 residues long. V was clipped by 4 bases and J by 2 bases, with 14 bases between them. Germline V gene data show CDR1 as SGDLS and CDR2 as YYNGEE. The CDR3 bases are TGTGCCAGCAGCTTTAGGGGCAGCTACACAGATACGCAGTATTTT. Amino acid sequence: CASSFRGSYTDTQYF.

The CDR3 protein is CASSFNPGQGADTQYF. The DNA of the CDR3 is TGTGCCAGCAGCTTTAATCCGGGACAGGGTGCAGATACGCAGTATTTT. This chain uses TRBV7-9 with TRBJ2-3; 9 nucleotides align to TRBD1. The length of the CDR3 is 16 residues. Germline CDR1 reads SEHNR; CDR2 reads FQNEAQ (reference sequence). Germline trimming cut 3 bases from V and 4 bases from J; bases unmatched to any gene: 8.

The sample holds a few counts of this clone. In DNA, the CDR3 is TGTGCCAGCAGGCAGGGGGTCTCTGGAAACACCATATATTTT. This gives the protein CASRQGVSGNTIYF. The chain joins TRBV9 to TRBJ1-3; 7 bases are shared with TRBD1. The V gene's germline CDR1 is SGDLS and CDR2 YYNGEE. Unmatched junction bases numbered 2, after V lost 5 bases and J lost 0 bases. This CDR3 is 14 amino acids long.

This chain links TRBV5-4 with TRBJ2-1; D gene unclear. V lost 4 bases to trimming and J lost 5 bases, with 7 bases between them. CDR1 and CDR2 from the germline V gene are SGHNT and YYREEE (reference sequence). The CDR3 length is 12 residues. The CDR3 loop is CASSARDNEQFF. CDR3 bases: TGTGCCAGCAGCGCCCGGGACAATGAGCAGTTCTTC.

V gene TRBV4-2 combines with J gene TRBJ1-1; 7 bases match TRBD1. This CDR3 spans 15 amino acids. Trimming at V came to 1 base and at J to 1 base, leaving 3 bases not matched to a gene. CDR1 is LGHNA, CDR2 YNFKEQ, per germline. CDR3 protein: CASSQAEGANTEAFF. CDR3 coding DNA: TGTGCCAGCAGCCAAGCTGAGGGGGCGAACACTGAAGCTTTCTTT.

The J gene is TRBJ2-5, the V gene TRBV9; D might be TRBD1 (6 bases). The CDR3 is 15 amino acids. Trimming took 0 bases from V and 2 from J, leaving 11 bases between them. Germline CDR1 SGDLS, CDR2 YYNGEE. The CDR3 loop reads CASSVASGVQETQYF. CDR3 coding DNA: TGTGCCAGCAGCGTAGCATCAGGGGTACAAGAGACCCAGTACTTC.

This chain links TRBV25-1 with TRBJ1-6; 8 bases are a match to TRBD1. The junction had 8 bases not matched to a gene; V was cut back by 11 bases and J by 8 bases. The CDR3 is 13 residues long. Germline assignment: CDR1 MGHDK and CDR2 SYGVNS. The CDR3: CASRRGQDSPLHF. Here the CDR3 DNA reads TGTGCCTCGCGGAGGGGACAGGATTCACCCCTCCACTTT.

The CDR3 DNA is TGTGCCAGCAGCCAGCTGACCGGGGACTATGGCTACACCTTC. This sequence encodes CASSQLTGDYGYTF. This chain connects TRBV5-6 to TRBJ1-2; D gene ambiguous. The CDR3 totals 14 residues. Germline-derived CDR1 and CDR2 are SGHDT and YYEEEE. V was trimmed by 4 bases and J by 3 bases, leaving 13 bases between them.

The chain couples TRBV13 to TRBJ2-7, with D unresolved. Germline lookup yields CDR1 PRHDT and CDR2 FYEKMQ (reference sequence). The CDR3 length is 13 residues. Trimming pared 8 bases from V and 0 bases from J, leaving 11 bases between. The CDR3 sequence: CASRYGSSYEQYF. The CDR3 DNA is TGTGCCAGCCGCTACGGGTCCTCCTACGAGCAGTACTTC.

This chain links TRBV5-1 with TRBJ2-5; 8 bases agree with TRBD2. Near its end, the DNA agrees better with TRBJ2-7, so the J call may be wrong. Germline V CDR1 and CDR2: SGHRS, YFSETQ. This CDR3 contains 16 residues. As DNA, the CDR3 is TGCGCCAGCAGCTTGGCCGGGAGCGGGGGTTTACGCGAGCAGTACTTC. This sequence encodes CASSLAGSGGLREQYF.

The rearrangement uses TRBV6-1 and TRBJ1-3, with TRBD1 identical over 7 bases. CDR1 is MNHNS and CDR2 is SASEGT in the germline V gene. Trimming at V came to 1 base and at J to 2 bases, leaving 11 bases not matched to a gene. The CDR3 length is 18 residues. The CDR3: CASSEDLSAGGTGNTIYF. The CDR3, as DNA: TGTGCCAGCAGTGAAGATCTCTCGGCAGGGGGAACTGGAAACACCATATATTTT.

This chain joins TRBV12-5 and TRBJ2-2; 10 nucleotides line up with TRBD2. Germline V gives CDR1 LGHNT, CDR2 FRNRAP. CDR3 size: 15 residues. J lost 6 bases, V lost 5 bases, and 6 bases had no gene match. The CDR3 here is CASGLASGGAGELFF. For the CDR3, the DNA is TGTGCTAGTGGTCTGGCTAGCGGGGGTGCCGGGGAGCTGTTTTTT.

CDR3 amino acids: CASSLTTSGELFF. CDR3 nucleotide sequence: TGTGCCAGCAGTCTGACTACTTCCGGGGAGCTGTTTTTT. The genes are TRBV7-3 and TRBJ2-2; D is possibly TRBD2 (5 bases). The CDR3 has 13 amino acids. Germline loops: CDR1 SGHTA, CDR2 FQGTGA. The V end lost 6 bases, the J end lost 6 bases, and 11 bases lay between the germline ends.

V is TRBV4-2 and J is TRBJ2-3; D remains unclear. Germline V gene sequence: CDR1 LGHNA, CDR2 YNFKEQ. There are 14 residues in the CDR3. V gave up 6 bases and J gave up 3 bases, with 13 bases separating them. The CDR3 sequence is CASSREESTDTQYF. Written as DNA, the CDR3 is TGTGCCAGCAGTCGTGAGGAGTCAACAGATACGCAGTATTTT.

This clone came up a few times. The rearrangement links TRBV27 to TRBJ1-6, with 9 bases lining up with TRBD1. The length of the CDR3 is 14 residues. The V gene end was trimmed by 6 bases and the J gene end by 10 bases; junction bases not matched to a gene: 7. CDR1 is MNHEY and CDR2 is SMNVEV in the germline V gene (reference sequence). CDR3 coding DNA: TGTGCCAGCAGCCCCGGGACAGGGTCCTCACCCCTCCACTTT. Residues: CASSPGTGSSPLHF.

The rearrangement links TRBV19 to TRBJ1-1; weak D call: TRBD1 (6 bases). Between the trimmed V and J ends, which lost 7 bases and 1 base, there was a span of 16 bases. The CDR3 spans 15 residues. From germline, CDR1 is LNHDA and CDR2 SQIVND (reference sequence). The CDR3 region has the DNA TGTGCCAGTACCTTGGGTGGACAGACGAACACTGAAGCTTTCTTT. Its translation is CASTLGGQTNTEAFF.

This clone occurred once. The rearrangement links TRBV15 to TRBJ1-1; maybe TRBD1 (6 bases). The germline CDR1 and CDR2 sequences are LNHNV and YYDKDF (reference sequence). This CDR3 contains 17 residues. V lost 0 bases, J lost 0 bases, and 14 bases lay in between. This CDR3 is CATSRDSPDRLNTEAFF. Written as DNA, the CDR3 is TGTGCCACCAGCAGAGATAGCCCTGACAGGTTGAACACTGAAGCTTTCTTT.

V usage is TRBV13 and J usage is TRBJ2-2; unclear D gene. The germline V gene encodes CDR1 PRHDT and CDR2 FYEKMQ (reference sequence). The CDR3 totals 15 residues. Trimming removed 5 bases at V and 4 bases at J, with 14 bases between. The CDR3 DNA reads TGTGCCAGCAGCCCCCGCCCAACGGGCACCGGGGAGCTGTTTTTT. Amino acids: CASSPRPTGTGELFF. Complete variable domain (other parts from reference TRBV13 and TRBJ2-2): AAGVIQSPRHLIKEKRETATLKCYPIPRHDTVYWYQQGPGQDPQFLISFYEKMQSDKGSIPDRFSAQQFSDYHSELNMSSLELGDSALYFCASSPRPTGTGELFFGEGSRLTVL.

The genes are TRBV29-1 and TRBJ1-3; D ambiguous. V lost 7 bases and J 5 bases, leaving 12 bases between the germline ends. There are 12 residues in the CDR3. Germline CDR1 is SQVTM and CDR2 is ANQGSEA. The DNA for the CDR3 is TGCAGCGCCCAAGACACAAGAAACACCATATATTTT. It codes for CSAQDTRNTIYF. The variable domain in full, completed from reference TRBV29-1 and TRBJ1-3, reads SAVISQKPSRDICQRGTSLTIQCQVDSQVTMMFWYRQQPGQSLTLIATANQGSEATYESGFVIDKFPISRPNLTFSTLTVSNMSPEDSSIYLCSAQDTRNTIYFGEGSWLTVV.

The J gene is TRBJ2-5, the V gene TRBV11-2; D is ambiguous. This CDR3 is 17 amino acids long. Germline V gives CDR1 SGHAT, CDR2 FQNNGV. V lost 5 bases to trimming and J lost 4 bases, with 23 bases between them. The chain's CDR3 is CASSLSWLSNLRETQYF. CDR3 sequence (DNA): TGTGCCAGCAGCCTTTCGTGGTTATCAAATCTCAGAGAGACCCAGTACTTC. The full variable domain, with the rest looked up from reference TRBV11-2 and TRBJ2-5, is EAGVAQSPRYKIIEKRQSVAFWCNPISGHATLYWYQQILGQGPKLLIQFQNNGVVDDSQLPKDRFSAERLKGVDSTLKIQPAKLEDSAVYLCASSLSWLSNLRETQYFGPGTRLLVL.

This chain connects TRBV27 to TRBJ2-7; TRBD1 matches at 8 bases. Germline V gene sequence: CDR1 MNHEY, CDR2 SMNVEV (reference sequence). V lost 5 bases to trimming and J lost 2 bases; unmatched junction nucleotides: 5. This CDR3 comprises 14 residues. The chain's CDR3 is CASSTGGSTYEQYF. The CDR3 nucleotides read TGTGCCAGCAGTACAGGGGGGTCGACCTACGAGCAGTACTTC.

This chain connects TRBV7-2 to TRBJ2-7; D might be TRBD1 (5 bases). The V gene lost 1 base and the J gene lost 3 bases, with 13 bases spanning the gap. Germline-derived CDR1 and CDR2 are SGHTA and FQGNSA. The CDR3 runs to 15 residues. CDR3: CASSLGGATGYEQYF. In DNA, the CDR3 is TGTGCCAGCAGCTTAGGGGGCGCGACCGGCTACGAGCAGTACTTC.

J is TRBJ2-1 and V is TRBV5-1, with D unresolved. The V end lost 4 bases, the J end lost 2 bases, and 13 bases lay between the germline ends. CDR1 SGHRS and CDR2 YFSETQ come from the germline V gene. This CDR3 is 15 amino acids long. Here the CDR3 reads CASSPLGVTYNEQFF. CDR3 coding DNA: TGCGCCAGCAGCCCCCTAGGAGTGACCTACAATGAGCAGTTCTTC. Using reference TRBV5-1 and TRBJ2-1 for the parts outside the CDR3, the full variable domain is KAGVTQTPRYLIKTRGQQVTLSCSPISGHRSVSWYQQTPGQGLQFLFEYFSETQRNKGNFPGRFSGRQFSNSRSEMNVSTLELGDSALYLCASSPLGVTYNEQFFGPGTRLTVL.

The rearrangement links TRBV11-2 to TRBJ1-6; D remains unclear. CDR1 is SGHAT and CDR2 is FQNNGV in the germline V gene. Trimming took off 4 bases at V and 8 bases at J, with 12 bases between the two ends. This CDR3 has 14 residues. The DNA of the CDR3 is TGTGCCAGCAGCTATCTTTCCACGGATTCACCCCTCCACTTT. Its protein is CASSYLSTDSPLHF.